Sequencing of this T cell receptor beta chain was carried out in a study of blood T cell repertoires in COVID-19. V shed 7 bases, J shed 10 bases, and the junction held 6 bases outside the gene matches. CDR1 and CDR2 (germline): MGHDK, SYGVNS. The CDR3 runs 13 residues. Libraries were prepared by immunoSEQ multiplex PCR; TCRdb keeps only in-frame clonotypes and omits some of them. Of about 400,000 clones in the sample, around 89% were seen once. The material sequenced was peripheral blood. The TCR originated in a man aged 35-49 years with acute or convalescent COVID-19. The chain uses TRBV25-1 and TRBJ1-6; 8 bases match TRBD1. CDR3: CASTGTGASPLHF. Here the CDR3 DNA reads TGTGCCAGCACCGGGACAGGCGCCTCACCCCTCCACTTT.